This T cell receptor (beta chain) was captured by sequencing in a study of PD-1 blockade in classical Hodgkin lymphoma. Only in-frame clones appear in the TCRdb table, and some are missing; sequencing was by immunoSEQ multiplex PCR. The table records roughly 140,000 clones, about 81% of them present only once. V was cut by 0 bases and J by 5 bases, with 15 bases left in between. CDR1 and CDR2 (germline): MNHEY, SVGAGI. The CDR3 contains 16 residues. In regard to this clone: Its antigen is undetermined.

Notes on the study in general: Newly diagnosed patients reportedly had lower baseline TCR diversity than healthy donors. The study found complete responders had baseline diversity similar to newly diagnosed patients. After ASCT, patients who started nivolumab under 1 year later were excluded.

Every patient relapsed after autologous stem cell transplantation, and brentuximab vedotin exposure varied. The receptor's source is a human donor with classical Hodgkin lymphoma. The sample here was peripheral blood mononuclear cells (PBMCs), taken before the second cycle of nivolumab. J is TRBJ2-3 and V is TRBV6-5; no clear D. Here the CDR3 DNA reads TGTGCCAGCAGTTACTCGGGCAGGCGCCCCAGAGATACGCAGTATTTT. Residues: CASSYSGRRPRDTQYF.